This T cell receptor (beta chain) derives from a study of shared clonotypes between healthy human individuals. The wider study: Each donor contributed plates that comprised three CD4 naive, three CD4 memory, two CD8 naive and one CD8 memory. Broader study findings: Sampling involved blood alone; tissue repertoires likely differ. Several donors shared 4.5% to 6.5% of their naive CD4 clonotypes.

CD45RO-negative, CCR7-positively selected cells formed the naive CD8 fraction, excluding terminally differentiated effector memory CD45RA+ cells. As concerns this clone: Its antigen is unidentified.

Profiling relied on immunoSEQ multiplex PCR, and the TCRdb table lists in-frame clones only, not all of them. Found here are roughly 2,000,000 clones, around 95% of them singletons; the top ten hold under 2%. Germline assignment: CDR1 SSHAT and CDR2 FNYEAQ (reference sequence). The CDR3 loop spans 15 amino acids. The receptor's source is a man aged 18 to 35 in good health. Some clones in this sample may be carry-over from other donors' samples. This chain links TRBV7-7 with TRBJ2-5; the D is unclear. The J call is doubtful: the DNA matches TRBJ2-7 better. Source material: naive CD8+ T cells from PBMCs. The CDR3 DNA reads TGTGCCAGCAGCTTAGGGGCCGGACCCGGAGACGAGCAGTACTTC. Translated, it gives CASSLGAGPGDEQYF.